Sequencing of this TCR beta chain was carried out in a study of blood T cell repertoires in COVID-19. TCRdb's table, derived via immunoSEQ multiplex PCR, lists solely in-frame clones and lacks some. Of about 370,000 clones listed, around 87% were seen once; the top ten hold over 9.5%. The source material was peripheral blood. The receptor's source is a woman in her thirties with COVID-19, enrolled during active disease.

The CDR3 coding sequence is TGCGCCAGCAGCCAAGGGGACTCGGGCTACGAGCAGTACTTC. Its translation: CASSQGDSGYEQYF. The chain has TRBV4-3 and TRBJ2-7, with D perhaps TRBD2 (6 bases). The CDR3 extends over 14 amino acids. Per the germline V gene, CDR1 is LGHNA and CDR2 is YSLEER. Deletions cut 1 base from V and 3 bases from J, with 10 bases between.